In its sample, the clone carrying this T cell receptor beta chain was seen a few times. The antigen is unknown. This specimen comes from a study of T cells in Graves' hyperthyroidism and ophthalmopathy. About the study: Peripheral blood was acquired at first diagnosis, ahead of any therapy whatsoever.

The PBMCs studied were ones that came from 10 ml fresh peripheral blood. General observations from the study: Ophthalmopathy could be told apart from stable hyperthyroidism with a 13 V-J model.

Amplified TCR beta CDR3 regions derived from RNA transcripts. HTBI primers were employed in a first-round RT-PCR of the TCR CDR3. TCRdb analysed the multiplex PCR reads with MiXCR anew, one entry per CDR3 protein. The sample carries almost 500,000 distinct CDR3 sequences, about 22% recorded once. The CDR3 has 13 amino acids. In germline, CDR1 is SGHTA, CDR2 FQGTGA. V was trimmed by 1 base and J by 5 bases, leaving 6 bases between them. Sequenced input: blood. This rearrangement joins TRBV7-3 to TRBJ2-1; D not resolved. The TCR was taken from a woman between 65 and 79 years old with Graves' ophthalmopathy. As DNA, the CDR3 is TGTGCCAGCAGCTTAAGCCAAGACAATGAGCAGTTCTTC. Residues: CASSLSQDNEQFF.